Reported below is one T cell receptor (beta chain). Clinical history as reported by participants underpinned cohort assignment. In the original workflow: Scientists estimated how many nucleated cells there were by amplifying reference gene primers. TCRdb keeps only in-frame clones here, not all; method: immunoSEQ multiplex PCR. V and J calls and clone size are given by that table; D and trimming were obtained from the DNA. The sample yields approximately 150,000 clones, less than 80% seen once. V trimming: 7 bases; J trimming: 10 bases; junction bases outside the gene matches: 4. The CDR3 contains 13 residues. Germline assignment: CDR1 SQVTM and CDR2 ANQGSEA. This specimen comes from a study of blood T cell repertoires in COVID-19. Looking at the study overall: The United States, Italy and Spain provided the acute and convalescent COVID-19 samples.

The source of this sequence is a woman aged 70-85 years in a cohort exposed to, infected with or recovered from COVID-19 (not recorded which). What was sequenced was PBMCs or T cells enriched from blood (not recorded which). The chain uses TRBV29-1 and TRBJ2-1; 16 bases map to TRBD2. DNA for the CDR3: TGCAGCGGATGGGGACTAGCGGGAGGGGAGCAGTTCTTC. It translates to CSGWGLAGGEQFF.